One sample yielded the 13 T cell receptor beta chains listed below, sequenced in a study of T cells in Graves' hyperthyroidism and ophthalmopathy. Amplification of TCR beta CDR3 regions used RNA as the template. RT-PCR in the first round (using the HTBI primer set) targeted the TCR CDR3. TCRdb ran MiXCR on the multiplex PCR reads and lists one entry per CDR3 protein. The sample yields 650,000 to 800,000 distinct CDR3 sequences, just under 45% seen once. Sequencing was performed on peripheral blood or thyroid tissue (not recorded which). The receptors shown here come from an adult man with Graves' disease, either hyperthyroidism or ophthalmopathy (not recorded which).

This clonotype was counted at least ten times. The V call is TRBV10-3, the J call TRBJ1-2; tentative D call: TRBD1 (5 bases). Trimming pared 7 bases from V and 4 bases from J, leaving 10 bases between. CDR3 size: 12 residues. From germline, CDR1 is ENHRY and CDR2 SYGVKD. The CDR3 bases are TGTGCCATCAAAAGGGGAGGCTATGGCTACACCTTC. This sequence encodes CAIKRGGYGYTF.

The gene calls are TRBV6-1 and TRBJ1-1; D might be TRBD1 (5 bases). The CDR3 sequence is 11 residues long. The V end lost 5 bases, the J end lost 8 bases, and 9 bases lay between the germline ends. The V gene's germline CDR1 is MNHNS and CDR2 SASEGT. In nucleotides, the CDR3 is TGTGCCAGCAGTACGACAGAAGAAGCTTTCTTT. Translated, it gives CASSTTEEAFF.

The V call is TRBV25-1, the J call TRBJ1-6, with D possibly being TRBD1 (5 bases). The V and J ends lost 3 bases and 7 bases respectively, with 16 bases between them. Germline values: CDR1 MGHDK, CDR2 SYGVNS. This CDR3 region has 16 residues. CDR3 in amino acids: CASSDFYRQLNSPLHF. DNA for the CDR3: TGTGCCAGCAGTGATTTTTATCGACAGTTAAATTCACCCCTCCACTTT.

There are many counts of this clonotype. CDR3 nucleotide sequence: TGTGCCACCAGTGAAGCAGGGGGCACCGGGGAGCTGTTTTTT. It is translated as CATSEAGGTGELFF. The gene calls are TRBV24-1 and TRBJ2-2; 7 bases align to TRBD1. Germline V lookup: CDR1 KGHDR, CDR2 SFDVKD. CDR3 length: 14 residues. Germline trimming cut 4 bases from V and 4 bases from J; bases unmatched to any gene: 2.

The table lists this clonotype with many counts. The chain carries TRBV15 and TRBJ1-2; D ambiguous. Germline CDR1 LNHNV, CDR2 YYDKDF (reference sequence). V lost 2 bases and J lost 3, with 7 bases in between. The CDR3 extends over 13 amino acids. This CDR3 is CATSRTADYGYTF. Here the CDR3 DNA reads TGTGCCACCAGCAGAACAGCGGACTATGGCTACACCTTC.

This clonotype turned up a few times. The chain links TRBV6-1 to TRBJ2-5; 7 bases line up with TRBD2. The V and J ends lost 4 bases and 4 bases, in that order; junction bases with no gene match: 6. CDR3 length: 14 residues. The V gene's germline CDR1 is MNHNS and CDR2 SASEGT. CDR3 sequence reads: CASSVAGAPETQYF. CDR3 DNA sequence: TGTGCCAGCAGTGTCGCGGGAGCGCCAGAGACCCAGTACTTC.

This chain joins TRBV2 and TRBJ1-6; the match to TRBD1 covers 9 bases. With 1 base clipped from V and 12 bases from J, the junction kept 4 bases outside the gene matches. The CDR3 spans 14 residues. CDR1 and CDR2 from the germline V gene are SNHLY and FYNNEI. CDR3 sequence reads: CASSEGQGEGPLHF. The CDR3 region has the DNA TGTGCCAGCAGTGAAGGACAGGGGGAAGGACCCCTCCACTTT. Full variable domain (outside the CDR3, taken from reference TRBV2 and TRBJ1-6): EPEVTQTPSHQVTQMGQEVILRCVPISNHLYFYWYRQILGQKVEFLVSFYNNEISEKSEIFDDQFSVERPDGSNFTLKIRSTKLEDSAMYFCASSEGQGEGPLHFGNGTRLTVT.

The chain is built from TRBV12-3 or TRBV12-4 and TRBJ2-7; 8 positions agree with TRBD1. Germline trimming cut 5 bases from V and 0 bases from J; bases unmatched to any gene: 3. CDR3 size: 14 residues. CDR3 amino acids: CASSVGQVSYEQYF. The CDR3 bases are TGTGCCAGCAGTGTGGGACAGGTCTCCTACGAGCAGTACTTC.

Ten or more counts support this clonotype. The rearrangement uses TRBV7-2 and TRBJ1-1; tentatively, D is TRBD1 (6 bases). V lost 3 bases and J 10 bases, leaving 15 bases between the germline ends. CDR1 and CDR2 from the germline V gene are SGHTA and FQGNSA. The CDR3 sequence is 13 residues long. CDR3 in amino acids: CASSFPQGFVAFF. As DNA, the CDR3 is TGTGCCAGCAGCTTCCCACAGGGTTTCGTAGCTTTCTTT.

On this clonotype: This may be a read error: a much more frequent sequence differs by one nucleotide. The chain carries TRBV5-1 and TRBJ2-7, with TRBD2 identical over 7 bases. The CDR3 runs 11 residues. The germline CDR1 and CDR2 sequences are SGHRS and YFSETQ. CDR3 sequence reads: CASSAGVEQYF. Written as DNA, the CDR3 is TGTGCCAGCAGCGCGGGGGTGGAGCAGTACTTC.

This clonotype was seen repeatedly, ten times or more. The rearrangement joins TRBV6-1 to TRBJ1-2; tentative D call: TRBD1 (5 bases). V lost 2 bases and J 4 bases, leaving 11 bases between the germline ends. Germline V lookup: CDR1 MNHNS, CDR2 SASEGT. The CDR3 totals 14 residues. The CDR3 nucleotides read TGTGCCAGCAGTGAATGGGGGGATAGCTATGGCTACACCTTC. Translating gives CASSEWGDSYGYTF.

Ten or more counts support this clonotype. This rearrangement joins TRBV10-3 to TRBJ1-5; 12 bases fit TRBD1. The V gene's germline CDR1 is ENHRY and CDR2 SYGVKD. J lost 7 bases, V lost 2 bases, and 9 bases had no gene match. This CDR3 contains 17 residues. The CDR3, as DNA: TGTGCCATCAGTGAGGTACCGGGACAGGGGGCAAGACAGCCCCAGCATTTT. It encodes CAISEVPGQGARQPQHF.

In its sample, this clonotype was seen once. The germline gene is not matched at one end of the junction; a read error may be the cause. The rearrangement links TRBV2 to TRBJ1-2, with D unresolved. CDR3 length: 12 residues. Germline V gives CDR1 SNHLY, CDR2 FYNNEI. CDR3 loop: CATSEPDYGYTF. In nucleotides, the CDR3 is TGTGCCACCAGTGAACCGGACTATGGCTACACCTTC.